Below, one T cell receptor (beta chain) is given with its context. What it binds is not known. The source of the sample is a study of T cell responses to AZD1222 COVID-19 vaccine. Notes on the study in general: Females outnumbered males among donors, who were mostly white British; clonal diversity was possibly underestimated. Of the AZD1222 recipients, only five to seven were seropositive at baseline. Researchers report vaccine-associated CD4 TCRs spanning spike, with dominance at 160-218 and 743-854.

TCRdb keeps only in-frame clones here, not all; method: immunoSEQ multiplex PCR. The sample contains roughly 200,000 clones, roughly 94% of which appear only once. The CDR3 spans 13 residues. Looked up from germline, CDR1 is MNHEY and CDR2 is SVGAGI. V shed 0 bases and J shed 9 bases, with 9 bases lying between them. Material: peripheral blood, obtained 28 days after the second dose of the MenACWY control vaccine. The chain joins TRBV6-5 to TRBJ2-1; weak D call: TRBD2 (5 bases). This receptor was taken from an adult who received the MenACWY meningococcal vaccine as a control. DNA of the CDR3: TGTGCCAGCAGTTACTCTGAACGGGGTGAGCAGTTCTTC. Translating gives CASSYSERGEQFF.